This T cell receptor (beta chain) stems from a study of shared clonotypes between healthy human individuals. Across the whole study: Donors had three CD4 naive, three CD4 memory, two CD8 naive and one CD8 memory plate apiece.

The repertoire was sequenced with immunoSEQ multiplex PCR; TCRdb's copy has only in-frame clones and lacks some. The repertoire holds about 2 million clones, with about 95% as singletons. Concerning this clone itself: No antigen is known for it. This same CDR3 is encoded by further DNA sequences in the sample.

Study observations and caveats: With several donors compared, 4% to 5.5% of naive CD4 clonotypes were shared. Compared with memory subsets, naive subsets generally had larger estimated richness. Rarefaction gave evidence that sorted-subset sequencing remained incomplete despite large depth.

Per germline, CDR1 SNHLY and CDR2 FYNNEI. V lost 6 bases, J lost 4 bases, and 5 bases stayed unmatched. The CDR3 runs to 14 residues. This TCR derives from a man younger than 35 in good health. The chain joins TRBV2 to TRBJ1-5, with 8 bases lining up with TRBD1. The sample taken for sequencing was naive CD4+ T cells sorted from blood. Subset defined: CD45RA+ positively selected. The CDR3 is CASSWTGRNQPQHF. The CDR3 DNA sequence: TGTGCCAGCAGCTGGACAGGGCGAAATCAGCCCCAGCATTTT.